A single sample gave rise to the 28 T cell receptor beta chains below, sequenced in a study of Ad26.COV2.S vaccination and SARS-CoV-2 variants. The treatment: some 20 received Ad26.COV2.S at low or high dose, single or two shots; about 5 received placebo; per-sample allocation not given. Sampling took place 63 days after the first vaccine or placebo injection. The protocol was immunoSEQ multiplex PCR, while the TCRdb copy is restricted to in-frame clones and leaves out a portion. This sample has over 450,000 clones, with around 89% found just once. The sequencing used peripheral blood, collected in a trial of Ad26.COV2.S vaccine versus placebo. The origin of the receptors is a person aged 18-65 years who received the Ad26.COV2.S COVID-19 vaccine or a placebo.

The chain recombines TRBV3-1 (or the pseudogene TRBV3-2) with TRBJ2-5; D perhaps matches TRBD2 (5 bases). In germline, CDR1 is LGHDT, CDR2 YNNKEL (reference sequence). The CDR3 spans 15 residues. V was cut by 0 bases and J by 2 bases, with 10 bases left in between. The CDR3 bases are TGTGCCAGCAGCCAAGATAGAGGGCCTCAAGAGACCCAGTACTTC. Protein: CASSQDRGPQETQYF.

CDR3 region: CASSLEGGGTEAFF. The CDR3 DNA follows: TGTGCCAGCAGCCTCGAAGGGGGTGGGACTGAAGCTTTCTTT. The chain couples TRBV13 to TRBJ1-1; D might be TRBD1 (6 bases). V was cut by 5 bases and J by 5 bases, with 15 bases left in between. Looked up from germline, CDR1 is PRHDT and CDR2 is FYEKMQ (reference sequence). CDR3 length: 14 residues.

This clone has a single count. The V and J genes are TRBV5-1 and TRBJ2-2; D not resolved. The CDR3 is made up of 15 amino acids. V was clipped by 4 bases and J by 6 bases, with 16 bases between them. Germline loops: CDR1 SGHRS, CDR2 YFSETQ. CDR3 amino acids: CASSETDSLAGELFF. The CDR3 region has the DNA TGCGCCAGCAGCGAGACTGACTCCCTTGCCGGGGAGCTGTTTTTT.

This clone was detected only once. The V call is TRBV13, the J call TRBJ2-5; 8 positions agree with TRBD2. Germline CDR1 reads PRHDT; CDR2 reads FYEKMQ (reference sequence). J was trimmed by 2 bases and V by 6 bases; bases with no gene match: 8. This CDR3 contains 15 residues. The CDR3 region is CASRDTSGAQETQYF. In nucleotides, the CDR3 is TGTGCCAGCAGGGATACTAGCGGCGCACAAGAGACCCAGTACTTC.

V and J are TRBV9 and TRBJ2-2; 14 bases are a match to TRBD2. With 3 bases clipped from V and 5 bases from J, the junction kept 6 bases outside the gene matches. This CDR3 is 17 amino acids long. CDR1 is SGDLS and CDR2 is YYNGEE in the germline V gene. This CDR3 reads CASSGGLAGVRTGELFF. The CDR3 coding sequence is TGTGCCAGCAGCGGGGGACTAGCGGGAGTAAGAACCGGGGAGCTGTTTTTT.

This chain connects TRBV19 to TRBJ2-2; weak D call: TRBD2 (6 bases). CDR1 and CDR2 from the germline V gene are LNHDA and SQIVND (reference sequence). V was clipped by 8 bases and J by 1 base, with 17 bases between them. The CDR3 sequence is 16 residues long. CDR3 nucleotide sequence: TGTGCCAGTTCCGAGAGACTAGAACGGAACACCGGGGAGCTGTTTTTT. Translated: CASSERLERNTGELFF.

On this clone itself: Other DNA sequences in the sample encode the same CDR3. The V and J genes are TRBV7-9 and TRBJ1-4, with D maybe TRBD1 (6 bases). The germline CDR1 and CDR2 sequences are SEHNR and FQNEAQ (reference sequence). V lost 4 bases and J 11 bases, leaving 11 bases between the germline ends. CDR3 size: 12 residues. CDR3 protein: CASSSRQEKLFF. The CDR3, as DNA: TGTGCCAGCAGCTCAAGACAGGAGAAACTGTTTTTT. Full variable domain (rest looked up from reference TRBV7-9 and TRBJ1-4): DTGVSQNPRHKITKRGQNVTFRCDPISEHNRLYWYRQTLGQGPEFLTYFQNEAQLEKSRLLSDRFSAERPKGSFSTLEIQRTEQGDSAMYLCASSSRQEKLFFGSGTQLSVL.

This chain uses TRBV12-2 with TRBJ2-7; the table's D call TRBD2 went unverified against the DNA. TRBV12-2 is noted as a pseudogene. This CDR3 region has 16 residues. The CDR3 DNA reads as TGTGCAAGTCGCTTAGAGCGGGGGGAATCTTGCCACGAGCAGTACTTC. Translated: CASRLERGESCHEQYF.

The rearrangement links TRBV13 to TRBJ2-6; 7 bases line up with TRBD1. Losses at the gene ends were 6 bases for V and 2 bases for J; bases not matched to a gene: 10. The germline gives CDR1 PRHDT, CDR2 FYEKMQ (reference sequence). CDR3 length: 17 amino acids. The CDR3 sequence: CASRQTGHRTGANVLTF. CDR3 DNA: TGTGCCAGCAGACAGACAGGGCACCGTACTGGGGCCAACGTCCTGACTTTC.

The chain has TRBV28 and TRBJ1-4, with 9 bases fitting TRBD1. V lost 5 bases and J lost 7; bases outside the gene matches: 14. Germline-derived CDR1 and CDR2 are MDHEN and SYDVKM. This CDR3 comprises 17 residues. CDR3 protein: CASSHSLQGAQSEKLFF. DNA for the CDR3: TGTGCCAGCAGTCACTCACTACAGGGGGCGCAGAGTGAAAAACTGTTTTTT.

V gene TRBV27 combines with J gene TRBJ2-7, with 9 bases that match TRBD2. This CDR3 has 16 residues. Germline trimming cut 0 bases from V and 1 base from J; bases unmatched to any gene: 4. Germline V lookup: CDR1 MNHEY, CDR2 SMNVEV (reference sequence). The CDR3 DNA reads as TGTGCCAGCAGTTTATCCCTGCGGGGGGGGTCCTACGAGCAGTACTTC. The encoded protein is CASSLSLRGGSYEQYF.

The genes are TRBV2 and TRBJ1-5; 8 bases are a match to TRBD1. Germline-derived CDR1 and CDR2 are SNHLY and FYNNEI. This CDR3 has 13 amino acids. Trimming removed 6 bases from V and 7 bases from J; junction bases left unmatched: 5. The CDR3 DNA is TGTGCCAGCAGGCAGGGGGCGGGACAGCCCCAGCATTTT. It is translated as CASRQGAGQPQHF.

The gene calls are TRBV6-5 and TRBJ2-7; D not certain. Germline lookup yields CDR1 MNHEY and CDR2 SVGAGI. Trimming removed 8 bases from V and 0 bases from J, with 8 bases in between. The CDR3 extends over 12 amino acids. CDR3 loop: CASSLASYEQYF. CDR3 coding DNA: TGTGCCAGCTCTCTGGCCTCCTACGAGCAGTACTTC.

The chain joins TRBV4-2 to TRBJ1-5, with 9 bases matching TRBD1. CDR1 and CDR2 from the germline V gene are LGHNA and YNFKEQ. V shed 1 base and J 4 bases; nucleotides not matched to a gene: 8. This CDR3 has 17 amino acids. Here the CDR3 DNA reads TGTGCCAGCAGCCAAGCAAGAGGGACAGGGTATAATCAGCCCCAGCATTTT. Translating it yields CASSQARGTGYNQPQHF.

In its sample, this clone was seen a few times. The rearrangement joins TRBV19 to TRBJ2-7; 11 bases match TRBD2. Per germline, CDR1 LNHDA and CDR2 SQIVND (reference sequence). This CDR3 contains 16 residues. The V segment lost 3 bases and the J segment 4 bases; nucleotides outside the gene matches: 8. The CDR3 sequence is CASSITSGGPTYEQYF. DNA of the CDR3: TGTGCCAGTAGTATTACTAGCGGGGGACCCACGTACGAGCAGTACTTC.

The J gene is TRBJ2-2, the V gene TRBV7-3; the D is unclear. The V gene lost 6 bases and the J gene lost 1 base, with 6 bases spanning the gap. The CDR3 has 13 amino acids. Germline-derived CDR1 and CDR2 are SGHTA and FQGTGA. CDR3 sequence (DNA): TGTGCCAGCAGGGATGGGAACACCGGGGAGCTGTTTTTT. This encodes CASRDGNTGELFF.

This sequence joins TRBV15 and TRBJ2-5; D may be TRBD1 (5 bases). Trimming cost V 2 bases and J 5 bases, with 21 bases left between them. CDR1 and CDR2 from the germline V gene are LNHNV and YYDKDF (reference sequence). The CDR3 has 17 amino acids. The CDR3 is CATSRKGKGQLGETQYF. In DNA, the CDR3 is TGTGCCACCAGCAGAAAGGGGAAGGGGCAATTGGGTGAGACCCAGTACTTC.

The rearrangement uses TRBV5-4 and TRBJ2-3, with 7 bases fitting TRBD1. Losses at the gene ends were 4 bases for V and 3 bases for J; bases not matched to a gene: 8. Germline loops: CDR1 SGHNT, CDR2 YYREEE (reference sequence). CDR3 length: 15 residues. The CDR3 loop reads CASSPTGAGTDTQYF. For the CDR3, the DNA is TGTGCCAGCAGCCCTACAGGGGCCGGGACAGATACGCAGTATTTT.

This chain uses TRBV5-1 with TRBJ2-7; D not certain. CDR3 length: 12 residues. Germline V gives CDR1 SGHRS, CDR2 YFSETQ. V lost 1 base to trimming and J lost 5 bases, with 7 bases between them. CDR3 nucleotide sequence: TGCGCCAGCAGCTTGTTGGCGGACGAGCAGTACTTC. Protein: CASSLLADEQYF. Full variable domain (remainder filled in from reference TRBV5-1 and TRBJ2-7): KAGVTQTPRYLIKTRGQQVTLSCSPISGHRSVSWYQQTPGQGLQFLFEYFSETQRNKGNFPGRFSGRQFSNSRSEMNVSTLELGDSALYLCASSLLADEQYFGPGTRLTVT.

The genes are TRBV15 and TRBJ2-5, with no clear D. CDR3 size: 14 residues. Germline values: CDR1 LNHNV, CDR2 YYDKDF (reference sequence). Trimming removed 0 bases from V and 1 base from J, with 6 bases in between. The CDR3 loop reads CATSRDRFQETQYF. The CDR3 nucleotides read TGTGCCACCAGCAGAGATCGGTTCCAAGAGACCCAGTACTTC.

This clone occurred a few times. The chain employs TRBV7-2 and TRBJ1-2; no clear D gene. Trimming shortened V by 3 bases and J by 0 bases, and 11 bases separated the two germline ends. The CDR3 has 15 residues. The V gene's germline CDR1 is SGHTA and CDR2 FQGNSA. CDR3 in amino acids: CASSFGQPTNYGYTF. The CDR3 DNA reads TGTGCCAGCAGCTTCGGCCAGCCAACTAACTATGGCTACACCTTC.

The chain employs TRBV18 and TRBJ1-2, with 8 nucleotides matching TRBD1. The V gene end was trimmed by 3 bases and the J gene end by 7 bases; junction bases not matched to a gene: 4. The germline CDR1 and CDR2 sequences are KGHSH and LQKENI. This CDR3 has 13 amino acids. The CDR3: CASSPGQGRGYTF. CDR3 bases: TGTGCCAGCTCACCTGGACAGGGCCGTGGCTACACCTTC.

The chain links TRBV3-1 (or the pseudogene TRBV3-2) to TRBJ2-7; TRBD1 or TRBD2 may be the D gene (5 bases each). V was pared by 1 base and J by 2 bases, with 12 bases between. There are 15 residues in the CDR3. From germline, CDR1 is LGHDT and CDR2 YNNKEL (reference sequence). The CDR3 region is CASSQGVGPPYEQYF. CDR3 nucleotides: TGTGCCAGCAGCCAAGGAGTGGGACCTCCCTACGAGCAGTACTTC.

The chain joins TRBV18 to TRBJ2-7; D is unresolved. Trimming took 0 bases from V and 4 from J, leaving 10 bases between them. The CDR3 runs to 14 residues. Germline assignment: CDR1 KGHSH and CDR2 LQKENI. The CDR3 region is CASSPPFSRYEQYF. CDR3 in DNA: TGTGCCAGCTCACCACCTTTCTCCAGGTACGAGCAGTACTTC.

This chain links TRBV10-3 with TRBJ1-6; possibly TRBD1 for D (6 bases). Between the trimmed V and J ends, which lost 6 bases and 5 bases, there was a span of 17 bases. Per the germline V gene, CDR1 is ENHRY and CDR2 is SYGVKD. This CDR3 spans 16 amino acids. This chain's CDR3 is CAIRATGAPNNSPLHF. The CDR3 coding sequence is TGTGCCATCAGGGCGACAGGCGCCCCTAATAATTCACCCCTCCACTTT.

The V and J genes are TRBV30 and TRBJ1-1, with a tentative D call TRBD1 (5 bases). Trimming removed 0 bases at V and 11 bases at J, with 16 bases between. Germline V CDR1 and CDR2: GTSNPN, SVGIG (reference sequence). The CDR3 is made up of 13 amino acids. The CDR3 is CAWSVQWSSGAFF. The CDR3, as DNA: TGTGCCTGGAGTGTACAGTGGTCATCAGGGGCTTTCTTT.

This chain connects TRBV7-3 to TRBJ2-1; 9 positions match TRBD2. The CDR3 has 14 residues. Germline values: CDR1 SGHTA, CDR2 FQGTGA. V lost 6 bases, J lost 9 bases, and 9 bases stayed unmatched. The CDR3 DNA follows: TGTGCCAGCAGTCTTAGCGGGGGTATTGGTGAGCAGTTCTTC. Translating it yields CASSLSGGIGEQFF.

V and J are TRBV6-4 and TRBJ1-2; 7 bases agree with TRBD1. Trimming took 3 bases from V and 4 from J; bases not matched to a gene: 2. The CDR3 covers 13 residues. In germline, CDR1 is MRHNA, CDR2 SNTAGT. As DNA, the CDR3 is TGTGCCAGCAGTGAGTCAGGGGGCTATGGCTACACCTTC. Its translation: CASSESGGYGYTF.